The table lists the clone carrying this TCR beta chain with many counts. Its antigen is unidentified. Trimming cost V 5 bases and J 0 bases; bases outside gene matches: 6. The CDR3 has 17 residues. Germline V CDR1 and CDR2: ENHRY, SYGVKD. This specimen comes from a study of identical twins. Whole-study findings and limits: Excess twin sharing in beta out-of-frame sequences was weaker.

MiXCR, applied by TCRdb to the 5' RACE reads, yields one record per CDR3 protein. Among fewer than 650,000 distinct CDR3 sequences, about 7.6% were seen once, and the ten largest hold 1.6%. This same sample was also part of a study on yellow fever vaccine responses in identical twins.

J is TRBJ1-6 and V is TRBV10-3; 8 bases line up with TRBD1. This TCR derives from a woman aged 18-29 years in good health. Sequencing used PBMCs. The CDR3: CAISRQGRSSYNSPLHF. For the CDR3, the DNA is TGTGCCATCAGTAGACAGGGGCGAAGCTCCTATAATTCACCCCTCCACTTT.